The T cell receptor (beta chain) described here comes from a study of T-cell reconstitution after alpha-beta-depleted transplantation in children. Study-wide points: Newly produced T cells mostly provided counts and TCRbeta diversity after one year, as hyperexpanded clones declined.

The CDR3 has 13 amino acids. Germline V lookup: CDR1 SGHDN, CDR2 FVKESK. V lost 0 bases and J lost 8, with 10 bases in between. Unique molecular identifiers featured in how the TCRbeta library was prepared. TCRdb independently ran MiXCR on the PCR reads; one entry per CDR3 protein. The table includes 480,000 or so distinct CDR3 sequences, over 9.5% detected once. This clonotype was counted many times. Its antigen remains unknown. The V call is TRBV14, the J call TRBJ1-2; D gene unclear. This receptor was obtained from a child between 2 and 9 years old with inherited bone marrow failure, due to receive a stem cell transplant. Sequenced material: PBMCs, taken before TCRalphabeta/CD19-depleted stem cell transplant. CDR3 in amino acids: CASSQDLRTGYTF. CDR3 DNA: TGTGCCAGCAGCCAAGATTTAAGAACCGGCTACACCTTC.